This entry lists 25 T cell receptor beta chains sequenced from one sample in a study of blood T cell repertoires in COVID-19. TCRdb's copy holds only in-frame clones and misses some; the assay was immunoSEQ multiplex PCR. The sample yields under 250,000 clones, approximately 90% seen once. The sequencing sample was made of PBMCs or T cells enriched from blood (not recorded which). These receptors all come from a man in his thirties or forties who had recovered from COVID-19.

CDR3 loop: CASSPHDRSQPQHF. The DNA for the CDR3 is TGTGCCAGCAGTCCCCACGACAGGTCTCAGCCCCAGCATTTT. The chain couples TRBV6-2 or TRBV6-3 to TRBJ1-5; maybe TRBD1 (6 bases). This CDR3 has 14 residues. Germline V gene sequence: CDR1 MNHEY, CDR2 SVGEGT. Trimming stripped 5 bases from V and 6 bases from J, with 14 bases between.

This chain joins TRBV9 and TRBJ2-5, with 9 bases lining up with TRBD2. Germline CDR1 SGDLS, CDR2 YYNGEE. The CDR3 covers 16 residues. J was trimmed by 2 bases and V by 3 bases; bases with no gene match: 8. The DNA for the CDR3 is TGTGCCAGCAGCGCCGGGGCGGGGGGGATACAAGAGACCCAGTACTTC. This gives the protein CASSAGAGGIQETQYF.

The CDR3 loop reads CASSEGAVPGYTF. As DNA, the CDR3 is TGTGCCAGCAGTGAAGGGGCAGTCCCTGGCTACACCTTC. This chain uses TRBV2 with TRBJ1-2; D ambiguous. The CDR3 covers 13 residues. V was pared by 1 base and J by 7 bases, with 10 bases between. Germline V gene data show CDR1 as SNHLY and CDR2 as FYNNEI. Supplemented by reference TRBV2 and TRBJ1-2, the full variable domain reads EPEVTQTPSHQVTQMGQEVILRCVPISNHLYFYWYRQILGQKVEFLVSFYNNEISEKSEIFDDQFSVERPDGSNFTLKIRSTKLEDSAMYFCASSEGAVPGYTFGSGTRLTVV.

This clone showed up just once. The chain carries TRBV19 and TRBJ1-3; D possibly corresponds to TRBD1 (5 bases). V lost 1 base to trimming and J lost 1 base, with 11 bases between them. Germline V gives CDR1 LNHDA, CDR2 SQIVND (reference sequence). The CDR3 runs to 16 residues. The CDR3 loop is CASSIARDLSGNTIYF. CDR3 coding DNA: TGTGCCAGTAGTATAGCGCGGGACCTATCTGGAAACACCATATATTTT. The whole variable domain, filled in from reference TRBV19 and TRBJ1-3, reads DGGITQSPKYLFRKEGQNVTLSCEQNLNHDAMYWYRQDPGQGLRLIYYSQIVNDFQKGDIAEGYSVSREKKESFPLTVTSAQKNPTAFYLCASSIARDLSGNTIYFGEGSWLTVV.

This chain links TRBV5-6 with TRBJ1-1; D gene uncertain. Trimming removed 4 bases from V and 7 bases from J, with 20 bases in between. The CDR3 sequence is 15 residues long. The germline CDR1 and CDR2 sequences are SGHDT and YYEEEE. The CDR3 DNA sequence: TGTGCCAGCAGCCGCCTTTTGAGGGTCCTCGGTGAAGCTTTCTTT. Amino acid sequence: CASSRLLRVLGEAFF.

This clone was observed once. V and J are TRBV28 and TRBJ1-2; 9 nucleotides match TRBD1. The CDR3 extends over 15 amino acids. Losses at the gene ends were 5 bases for V and 6 bases for J; bases not matched to a gene: 10. From germline, CDR1 is MDHEN and CDR2 SYDVKM. CDR3 residues: CASSVLQGADHGYTF. The CDR3 DNA follows: TGTGCCAGCAGTGTACTACAGGGGGCCGACCATGGCTACACCTTC.

This clone has just one count. The rearrangement joins TRBV19 to TRBJ2-1; 12 positions match TRBD2. V shed 6 bases, J shed 7 bases, and the junction held 7 bases outside the gene matches. The length of the CDR3 is 15 residues. CDR1 LNHDA and CDR2 SQIVND come from the germline V gene (reference sequence). CDR3 DNA sequence: TGTGCCAGTAGCAGGCCTGGACTAGCGGGAAATGAGCAGTTCTTC. Translating gives CASSRPGLAGNEQFF.

This chain uses TRBV19 with TRBJ2-7; 7 bases map to TRBD2. This CDR3 has 17 residues. Germline loops: CDR1 LNHDA, CDR2 SQIVND (reference sequence). V was pared by 5 bases and J by 2 bases, with 15 bases of the junction left unmatched. In nucleotides, the CDR3 is TGTGCCAGTAGTCGAACCAAGACTAGCCCCGTAACCTACGAGCAGTACTTC. Translation: CASSRTKTSPVTYEQYF.

The rearrangement joins TRBV4-1 to TRBJ1-2; 8 bases match TRBD1. The CDR3 totals 16 residues. Germline values: CDR1 MGHRA, CDR2 YSYEKL. J was trimmed by 5 bases and V by 1 base; bases with no gene match: 9. CDR3 nucleotides: TGCGCCAGCAGCCAAGGGCGGGGGACAGGCGATTATGGCTACACCTTC. Protein sequence: CASSQGRGTGDYGYTF.

J is TRBJ2-7 and V is TRBV3-1 (or the pseudogene TRBV3-2); 11 positions match TRBD1. The V segment lost 1 base and the J segment 4 bases; nucleotides outside the gene matches: 3. The CDR3 runs 15 residues. CDR1 and CDR2 from the germline V gene are LGHDT and YNNKEL (reference sequence). The CDR3 region has the DNA TGTGCCAGCAGCCAAGGGGGGACAGGGGGGTACGAGCAGTACTTC. It translates to CASSQGGTGGYEQYF.

CDR3 in DNA: TGCGCCAGCAGGCAGGGACAGGGTGGAAACACCATATATTTT. It encodes CASRQGQGGNTIYF. This chain links TRBV5-1 with TRBJ1-3; 9 positions agree with TRBD1. From germline, CDR1 is SGHRS and CDR2 YFSETQ. The V gene end was trimmed by 5 bases and the J gene end by 3 bases; junction bases not matched to a gene: 3. The CDR3 extends over 14 amino acids.

The chain joins TRBV4-1 to TRBJ2-5; 9 positions match TRBD2. Germline V gene sequence: CDR1 MGHRA, CDR2 YSYEKL. The CDR3 runs 16 residues. The trim removed 4 bases at V and 2 bases at J, leaving 8 bases unmatched. CDR3: CASSLPTSGSQETQYF. For the CDR3, the DNA is TGCGCCAGCAGCCTTCCGACTAGCGGATCTCAAGAGACCCAGTACTTC.

J is TRBJ2-1 and V is TRBV19; maybe TRBD1 (6 bases). Per the germline V gene, CDR1 is LNHDA and CDR2 is SQIVND (reference sequence). V gave up 11 bases and J gave up 7 bases, with 12 bases separating them. This CDR3 has 11 amino acids. The CDR3 DNA is TGTGCCTCGAATCAGGGGAATGAGCAGTTCTTC. Its protein is CASNQGNEQFF.

This sequence joins TRBV5-1 and TRBJ2-1, with D perhaps TRBD1 (5 bases). The CDR3 covers 15 residues. V gave up 3 bases and J gave up 5 bases, with 15 bases separating them. CDR1 SGHRS and CDR2 YFSETQ come from the germline V gene. The chain's CDR3 is CASSSMTVADNEQFF. In nucleotides, the CDR3 is TGCGCCAGCAGCTCCATGACAGTCGCCGACAATGAGCAGTTCTTC.

This sequence joins TRBV29-1 and TRBJ1-1; D is perhaps TRBD1 (5 bases). This CDR3 comprises 12 residues. Germline CDR1 is SQVTM and CDR2 is ANQGSEA. The V end was cut by 8 bases, the J end by 4 bases, with 14 bases between. CDR3 nucleotide sequence: TGCAGCTCCGGAATCGGGGGCACTGAAGCTTTCTTT. It codes for CSSGIGGTEAFF.

This clone was recorded a few times. J is TRBJ1-6 and V is TRBV20-1; D remains ambiguous. Germline CDR1 is DFQATT and CDR2 is SNEGSKA (reference sequence). The length of the CDR3 is 11 residues. The V end was cut by 3 bases, the J end by 17 bases, with 14 bases between. CDR3 sequence reads: CSASDQAFIHF. DNA for the CDR3: TGCAGTGCTAGCGACCAGGCTTTTATCCACTTT.

This chain uses TRBV9 with TRBJ2-5; tentative D call: TRBD2 (5 bases). Germline CDR1 and CDR2: SGDLS and YYNGEE. Trimming cost V 0 bases and J 4 bases, with 13 bases left between them. The CDR3 has 15 amino acids. CDR3 residues: CASSVAEGRGETQYF. Written as DNA, the CDR3 is TGTGCCAGCAGCGTAGCTGAAGGGAGAGGAGAGACCCAGTACTTC.

V is TRBV6-1 and J is TRBJ2-5; the D gene is possibly TRBD2 (5 bases). Germline V lookup: CDR1 MNHNS, CDR2 SASEGT. This CDR3 contains 15 residues. V lost 2 bases to trimming and J lost 1 base, with 11 bases between them. This CDR3 reads CASSERKGVQETQYF. The CDR3 region has the DNA TGTGCCAGCAGTGAAAGAAAGGGAGTCCAAGAGACCCAGTACTTC.

The genes are TRBV19 and TRBJ2-5; 10 bases are shared with TRBD2. With 3 bases clipped from V and 4 bases from J, the junction kept 2 bases outside the gene matches. The germline V gene encodes CDR1 LNHDA and CDR2 SQIVND (reference sequence). The CDR3 is made up of 14 amino acids. The CDR3 reads CASSMRTSGETQYF. The DNA of the CDR3 is TGTGCCAGTAGTATGCGGACTAGCGGAGAGACCCAGTACTTC.

The chain combines TRBV6-5 with TRBJ1-2; 7 bases line up with TRBD1. Trimming at V came to 5 bases and at J to 5 bases, leaving 11 bases not matched to a gene. Germline CDR1 is MNHEY and CDR2 is SVGAGI. This CDR3 has 15 residues. The CDR3 reads CASSNIGTDFYGYTF. CDR3 sequence (DNA): TGTGCCAGCAGTAACATCGGGACAGATTTTTATGGCTACACCTTC.

The chain joins TRBV7-2 to TRBJ2-5, with D uncertain. Germline lookup yields CDR1 SGHTA and CDR2 FQGNSA. The germline V and J ends were trimmed by 3 bases and 1 base, with 9 bases remaining between them. The CDR3 is made up of 14 amino acids. The CDR3: CASSFYTFQETQYF. Written as DNA, the CDR3 is TGTGCCAGCAGCTTTTACACCTTCCAAGAGACCCAGTACTTC.

This chain connects TRBV19 to TRBJ2-5, with 7 bases lining up with TRBD1. CDR3 length equals 14 residues. The germline V gene encodes CDR1 LNHDA and CDR2 SQIVND (reference sequence). The V segment lost 3 bases and the J segment 4 bases; nucleotides outside the gene matches: 5. The CDR3 here is CASSIRGMRETQYF. In DNA, the CDR3 is TGTGCCAGTAGTATCAGGGGGATGCGAGAGACCCAGTACTTC.

J is TRBJ1-1 and V is TRBV6-5; D remains ambiguous. In germline, CDR1 is MNHEY, CDR2 SVGAGI. The CDR3 runs to 14 residues. V lost 0 bases and J lost 5, with 10 bases in between. The CDR3 spells CASSYSTAGTEAFF. In DNA form, the CDR3 reads TGTGCCAGCAGTTACTCGACGGCGGGGACTGAAGCTTTCTTT.

V is TRBV4-3 and J is TRBJ1-5; possibly TRBD1 for D (5 bases). The V end lost 0 bases, the J end lost 6 bases, and 15 bases lay between the germline ends. The germline CDR1 and CDR2 sequences are LGHNA and YSLEER. The CDR3 runs to 16 residues. Here the CDR3 reads CASSQDWPGKGQPQHF. In nucleotides, the CDR3 is TGCGCCAGCAGCCAAGATTGGCCAGGGAAAGGTCAGCCCCAGCATTTT.

V gene TRBV7-2 combines with J gene TRBJ1-3; TRBD1 agrees at 7 bases. In germline, CDR1 is SGHTA, CDR2 FQGNSA. Trimming cost V 1 base and J 3 bases; bases outside gene matches: 9. The CDR3 sequence is 17 residues long. CDR3: CASSLGLNRGSGNTIYF. The CDR3 bases are TGTGCCAGCAGCTTAGGCCTAAACAGGGGAAGTGGAAACACCATATATTTT.